A single T cell receptor (beta chain) is shown here with its context. Its target is not known. This sample was included in a study of graft-versus-host responses after intestinal transplantation. The ends lost 3 bases at V and 4 bases at J; junction bases unmatched: 7. The CDR3 runs 16 residues. Germline-derived CDR1 and CDR2 are SGHAT and FQNNGV. The repertoire was sequenced with immunoSEQ multiplex PCR; TCRdb's copy has only in-frame clones and lacks some. The sample carries 28,000 or so clones, about 86% recorded once. The rearrangement joins TRBV11-2 to TRBJ2-2; TRBD1 matches 8 bases. The material was unstimulated CD8+ T cells sorted from spleen or lymph node cells, obtained before intestinal transplant. This TCR came from a human donor who received an intestinal transplant. In DNA form, the CDR3 reads TGTGCCAGCAGCTTGAGTGGGACAGGAGCCACCGGGGAGCTGTTTTTT. It translates to CASSLSGTGATGELFF.